These 26 T cell receptor beta chains were sequenced from one sample in a study of shared clonotypes between healthy human individuals. Generated by immunoSEQ multiplex PCR, the TCRdb table keeps only in-frame clones and is missing some. The table includes about a million clones, around 77% detected once. The sample was memory CD4+ T cells from PBMCs. This sample's subset: CD45RA-negative fraction. These receptors all stem from a man between 18 and 29 years old in good health. Some clones in this sample may be carry-over from other donors' samples.

This chain connects TRBV2 to TRBJ2-3; 11 nucleotides align to TRBD2. The V and J ends lost 6 bases and 6 bases, in that order; junction bases with no gene match: 20. This CDR3 region has 19 residues. Germline lookup yields CDR1 SNHLY and CDR2 FYNNEI. CDR3 nucleotides: TGTGCCAGCAGGCCCTACAGGGGGCTAAGGCTAGCGGGAGGTGATACGCAGTATTTT. Amino acid sequence: CASRPYRGLRLAGGDTQYF.

This clone was observed a few times. This chain links TRBV10-1 with TRBJ2-7; possibly TRBD2 for D (7 bases). V was shortened by 6 bases and J by 2 bases, with 14 bases between the two germline ends. CDR3 length: 14 amino acids. From germline, CDR1 is WNHNN and CDR2 SYGVQD (reference sequence). This CDR3 reads CASRGGGRPYEQYF. CDR3 coding DNA: TGCGCCAGCAGGGGGGGCGGGAGACCCTACGAGCAGTACTTC.

In this sample, this clone turned up a few times. The rearrangement links TRBV11-2 to TRBJ1-3, with TRBD1 as a possible D gene (5 bases). Trimming pared 0 bases from V and 2 bases from J, leaving 8 bases between. CDR3 size: 15 residues. Germline-derived CDR1 and CDR2 are SGHAT and FQNNGV. DNA for the CDR3: TGTGCCAGCAGCTTAGATGGCAGGGCTGGAAACACCATATATTTT. It specifies CASSLDGRAGNTIYF.

This clone was found a few times. Being one base from a much bigger clone, this may be a read error. This same CDR3 is encoded by further DNA sequences in the sample. The chain employs TRBV5-8 and TRBJ2-1; 11 bases agree with TRBD2. V was clipped by 4 bases and J by 4 bases; unmatched bases: 4. CDR1 is SGHTS, CDR2 YDEGEE, per germline. This CDR3 has 15 amino acids. This chain's CDR3 is CASSPGTSGYNEQFF. In DNA, the CDR3 is TGTGCCAGCAGCCCCGGGACTAGCGGTTACAATGAGCAGTTCTTC.

The chain employs TRBV6-1 and TRBJ1-1, with D tentatively TRBD1 (5 bases). The germline CDR1 and CDR2 sequences are MNHNS and SASEGT. The CDR3 extends over 15 amino acids. V was cut by 7 bases and J by 5 bases, with 20 bases left in between. Written as DNA, the CDR3 is TGTGCCAGCACTCAGTCGGTGGAGGGGAGGACTGAAGCTTTCTTT. Its translation: CASTQSVEGRTEAFF.

This chain connects TRBV7-3 to TRBJ1-1; tentative D call: TRBD1 (5 bases). This CDR3 comprises 12 residues. The V end lost 4 bases, the J end lost 8 bases, and 11 bases lay between the germline ends. Germline values: CDR1 SGHTA, CDR2 FQGTGA. CDR3 in DNA: TGTGCCAGCAGCTCGAGTAGGGGCGAAGCTTTCTTT. This codes for CASSSSRGEAFF.

This chain links TRBV21-1 with TRBJ2-1; the D call TRBD2 from the table was never checked on the DNA. TRBV21-1 represents a pseudogene. The CDR3 spans 9 residues. This chain's CDR3 is CASSGITVF. The CDR3 coding sequence is TGTGCCAGCTCCGGGATAACTGTCTTC.

V usage is TRBV6-4 and J usage is TRBJ2-3, with TRBD2 identical over 7 bases. V was pared by 5 bases and J by 3 bases, with 5 bases of the junction left unmatched. Germline CDR1 is MRHNA and CDR2 is SNTAGT. The length of the CDR3 is 14 residues. Here the CDR3 DNA reads TGTGCCAGCAGTCGGGAGGAGGGGACAGATACGCAGTATTTT. Its protein product is CASSREEGTDTQYF.

The chain uses TRBV11-3 and TRBJ2-1; D gene ambiguous. In germline, CDR1 is SGHNT, CDR2 YENEEA. This CDR3 has 12 residues. V lost 0 bases and J 10 bases, leaving 7 bases between the germline ends. CDR3 loop: CASSLEMDEQFF. The DNA for the CDR3 is TGTGCCAGCAGCTTAGAGATGGACGAGCAGTTCTTC. The full variable domain, completed using reference TRBV11-3 and TRBJ2-1, is EAGVVQSPRYKIIEKKQPVAFWCNPISGHNTLYWYLQNLGQGPELLIRYENEEAVDDSQLPKDRFSAERLKGVDSTLKIQPAELGDSAVYLCASSLEMDEQFFGPGTRLTVL.

The rearrangement uses TRBV5-1 and TRBJ2-1, with 10 bases fitting TRBD2. CDR1 and CDR2 (germline): SGHRS, YFSETQ. This CDR3 is built from 15 residues. V gave up 8 bases and J gave up 4 bases; unmatched junction bases: 9. The CDR3 DNA reads TGCGCCAGTAAGCTAGCGGGGGATGATTACAATGAGCAGTTCTTC. Its translation is CASKLAGDDYNEQFF.

The chain is built from TRBV5-1 and TRBJ2-2; perhaps TRBD2 as D (5 bases). The V end was cut by 0 bases, the J end by 4 bases, with 13 bases between. Germline V gene sequence: CDR1 SGHRS, CDR2 YFSETQ. This CDR3 comprises 16 residues. The CDR3 here is CASSLGSTAGTGELFF. The CDR3 region has the DNA TGCGCCAGCAGCTTGGGCTCCACGGCGGGCACCGGGGAGCTGTTTTTT.

This clone was seen once. The rearrangement uses TRBV5-1 and TRBJ2-1; D remains unclear. There are 13 residues in the CDR3. The V gene lost 6 bases and the J gene lost 4 bases, with 11 bases spanning the gap. Germline CDR1 SGHRS, CDR2 YFSETQ. The CDR3: CASKSDPYNEQFF. DNA for the CDR3: TGCGCCAGCAAATCGGACCCGTACAATGAGCAGTTCTTC. The whole variable domain, filled in from reference TRBV5-1 and TRBJ2-1, reads KAGVTQTPRYLIKTRGQQVTLSCSPISGHRSVSWYQQTPGQGLQFLFEYFSETQRNKGNFPGRFSGRQFSNSRSEMNVSTLELGDSALYLCASKSDPYNEQFFGPGTRLTVL.

The V call is TRBV9, the J call TRBJ1-3; TRBD1 agrees at 7 bases. In germline, CDR1 is SGDLS, CDR2 YYNGEE. V dropped 3 bases and J dropped 3; count of bases not matched to a gene: 12. CDR3 length: 17 amino acids. The CDR3 loop reads CASSGRGDRLFGNTIYF. CDR3 coding DNA: TGTGCCAGCAGCGGGAGGGGGGACAGATTGTTTGGAAACACCATATATTTT.

The chain combines TRBV14 with TRBJ2-1; D might be TRBD1 (5 bases). V gave up 3 bases and J gave up 3 bases, with 12 bases separating them. Per germline, CDR1 SGHDN and CDR2 FVKESK. The CDR3 has 15 amino acids. This CDR3 reads CASSQGLWIYNEQFF. The CDR3 DNA is TGTGCCAGCAGCCAGGGGCTATGGATCTACAATGAGCAGTTCTTC. The full variable domain, rest sourced from reference TRBV14 and TRBJ2-1, is EAGVTQFPSHSVIEKGQTVTLRCDPISGHDNLYWYRRVMGKEIKFLLHFVKESKQDESGMPNNRFLAERTGGTYSTLKVQPAELEDSGVYFCASSQGLWIYNEQFFGPGTRLTVL.

The V gene is TRBV7-9, the J gene TRBJ2-1, with 10 bases fitting TRBD1. CDR1 is SEHNR and CDR2 is FQNEAQ in the germline V gene (reference sequence). The V segment lost 5 bases and the J segment 3 bases; nucleotides outside the gene matches: 4. This CDR3 has 15 residues. The CDR3 loop reads CASSRRTGGYNEQFF. The CDR3 DNA reads as TGTGCCAGCAGCAGGCGGACAGGGGGCTACAATGAGCAGTTCTTC.

CDR3 sequence (DNA): TGTGCCAGCAGCCCGACCGGGACTAGCGGGAGGAACAATGAGCAGTTCTTC. This translates into CASSPTGTSGRNNEQFF. The chain couples TRBV7-9 to TRBJ2-1, with 15 nucleotides matching TRBD2. CDR3 length: 17 residues. Germline CDR1 is SEHNR and CDR2 is FQNEAQ (reference sequence). The V gene end was trimmed by 5 bases and the J gene end by 5 bases; junction bases not matched to a gene: 7.

The chain carries TRBV7-2 and TRBJ2-5; D ambiguous. This CDR3 is built from 14 residues. Trimming pared 2 bases from V and 4 bases from J, leaving 11 bases between. CDR1 SGHTA and CDR2 FQGNSA come from the germline V gene. CDR3 protein: CASSLNPGPETQYF. The DNA for the CDR3 is TGTGCCAGCAGCTTAAATCCGGGCCCAGAGACCCAGTACTTC.

This clone has just a few counts. V and J are TRBV5-1 and TRBJ2-2; D ambiguous. Per germline, CDR1 SGHRS and CDR2 YFSETQ. V was trimmed by 1 base and J by 5 bases, leaving 12 bases between them. The CDR3 runs 15 residues. CDR3 protein: CASSLIQLPTGELFF. The CDR3 DNA sequence: TGCGCCAGCAGCTTGATTCAGTTGCCGACCGGGGAGCTGTTTTTT.

The V call is TRBV5-1, the J call TRBJ2-7, with TRBD1 matching over 9 bases. Germline CDR1 reads SGHRS; CDR2 reads YFSETQ. Trimming cost V 4 bases and J 5 bases; bases outside gene matches: 13. This CDR3 comprises 16 residues. CDR3 loop: CASSRNRVDRGNEQYF. The CDR3 region has the DNA TGCGCCAGCAGCCGCAACCGCGTGGACAGGGGTAACGAGCAGTACTTC. Supplemented by reference TRBV5-1 and TRBJ2-7, the full variable domain reads KAGVTQTPRYLIKTRGQQVTLSCSPISGHRSVSWYQQTPGQGLQFLFEYFSETQRNKGNFPGRFSGRQFSNSRSEMNVSTLELGDSALYLCASSRNRVDRGNEQYFGPGTRLTVT.

With respect to this clone: This sample also contains other DNA sequences that code for the same CDR3. The J gene is TRBJ1-5, the V gene TRBV5-1; 10 bases match TRBD1. The CDR3 length is 14 residues. The V gene end was trimmed by 2 bases and the J gene end by 5 bases; junction bases not matched to a gene: 1. The germline CDR1 and CDR2 sequences are SGHRS and YFSETQ. The CDR3 DNA sequence: TGCGCCAGCAGCTTAGGGACAGGGGATCAGCCCCAGCATTTT. Translated: CASSLGTGDQPQHF.

The rearrangement links TRBV14 to TRBJ2-7; 10 bases fit TRBD2. Losses at the gene ends were 1 base for V and 0 bases for J; bases not matched to a gene: 9. CDR3 length equals 18 residues. Germline CDR1 SGHDN, CDR2 FVKESK. The CDR3 nucleotides are TGTGCCAGCAGCCAAGGACTAGCGGGCCTTAGGAGCTCCTACGAGCAGTACTTC. This codes for CASSQGLAGLRSSYEQYF.

The chain carries TRBV18 and TRBJ1-2; D may be TRBD1 (6 bases). Germline CDR1 reads KGHSH; CDR2 reads LQKENI. The CDR3 consists of 15 residues. Trimming removed 3 bases at V and 2 bases at J, with 13 bases between. CDR3 residues: CASSPRLDRNYGYTF. As DNA, the CDR3 is TGTGCCAGCTCACCCAGACTAGACAGGAACTATGGCTACACCTTC.

To note about this clone: This sample also contains other DNA sequences that code for the same CDR3. The chain carries TRBV2 and TRBJ2-7; no clear D. The germline CDR1 and CDR2 sequences are SNHLY and FYNNEI. V was shortened by 3 bases and J by 4 bases, with 1 base between the two germline ends. This CDR3 is built from 10 residues. CDR3 DNA: TGTGCCAGCAGTGAGTACGAGCAGTACTTC. It translates to CASSEYEQYF.

V is TRBV14 and J is TRBJ1-2, with TRBD1 matching 9 bases. The CDR3 is 15 residues long. V gave up 2 bases and J gave up 4 bases; unmatched junction bases: 5. Germline V CDR1 and CDR2: SGHDN, FVKESK. CDR3 coding DNA: TGTGCCAGCAGCCAACAGGACAGGGGAATCTATGGCTACACCTTC. It translates to CASSQQDRGIYGYTF.

With respect to this clone: Distinct nucleotide sequences in the sample also encode this CDR3. The rearrangement joins TRBV29-1 to TRBJ2-1; D call uncertain. V was pared by 6 bases and J by 10 bases, with 10 bases between. Germline V gene data show CDR1 as SQVTM and CDR2 as ANQGSEA. This CDR3 has 10 residues. For the CDR3, the DNA is TGCAGCGTCGGTCCCGACGAGCAGTTCTTC. It is translated as CSVGPDEQFF.

The rearrangement links TRBV6-1 to TRBJ1-1, with D hard to call. CDR1 and CDR2 (germline): MNHNS, SASEGT. Between the trimmed V and J ends, which lost 4 bases and 6 bases, there was a span of 12 bases. This CDR3 contains 13 residues. CDR3 nucleotides: TGTGCCAGCAGTGCCCAGTTGGCCTCTGAAGCTTTCTTT. Protein: CASSAQLASEAFF.